The 17 T cell receptor beta chains in this list originate from one sample, sequenced in a study of graft-versus-host responses after intestinal transplantation. Produced via immunoSEQ multiplex PCR; TCRdb's table is partial and in-frame only. The table lists roughly 53,000 clones, about 90% of them singletons. Here the sequenced sample was PBMCs, taken 650 to 670 days after intestinal transplant. The receptors were gathered from a human patient who received an intestinal transplant, so some T cells may come from the graft donor.

CDR3 bases: TGTGCCTGGAGTGTACCGCCTTGGCGGGTGGATGAGCAGTTCTTC. This gives the protein CAWSVPPWRVDEQFF. The chain joins TRBV30 to TRBJ2-1, with a possible D match to TRBD2 (5 bases). The CDR3 runs to 15 residues. Trimming took off 0 bases at V and 8 bases at J, with 17 bases between the two ends. Germline CDR1 is GTSNPN and CDR2 is SVGIG (reference sequence). Filled out from reference TRBV30 and TRBJ2-1, the complete variable domain reads SQTIHQWPATLVQPVGSPLSLECTVEGTSNPNLYWYRQAAGRGLQLLFYSVGIGQISSEVPQNLSASRPQDRQFILSSKKLLLSDSGFYLCAWSVPPWRVDEQFFGPGTRLTVL.

The chain joins TRBV5-6 to TRBJ1-5; TRBD1 might be the D (5 bases). The V end lost 5 bases, the J end lost 2 bases, and 17 bases lay between the germline ends. Germline values: CDR1 SGHDT, CDR2 YYEEEE. There are 16 residues in the CDR3. As DNA, the CDR3 is TGTGCCAGCAGTCAGCAGGGACTGCTAGGCAATCAGCCCCAGCATTTT. Encoded protein: CASSQQGLLGNQPQHF.

The V and J genes are TRBV30 and TRBJ1-3; the D is unclear. The CDR3 consists of 14 residues. V lost 0 bases, J lost 3 bases, and 9 bases lay in between. In germline, CDR1 is GTSNPN, CDR2 SVGIG (reference sequence). The CDR3 nucleotides are TGTGCCTGGAGTGTGGGGAATTTTGGAAACACCATATATTTT. Its translation is CAWSVGNFGNTIYF.

CDR3 in DNA: TGTGCCAGCAGCGGGGGGACGCGCGCGCTCAAGTCATGGGGTGAAAAACTGTTTTTT. Its protein product is CASSGGTRALKSWGEKLFF. The V call is TRBV5-7, the J call TRBJ1-4, with D maybe TRBD1 (5 bases). TRBV5-7 is reported as an ORF; its role is uncertain. Trimming removed 4 bases at V and 7 bases at J, with 29 bases between. This CDR3 spans 19 amino acids.

The chain couples TRBV30 to TRBJ2-7; possibly TRBD2 for D (6 bases). Looked up from germline, CDR1 is GTSNPN and CDR2 is SVGIG (reference sequence). The CDR3 has 14 residues. V dropped 4 bases and J dropped 4 bases, with 17 bases sitting between them. Written as DNA, the CDR3 is TGTGCCTGGAATTTGGGGGGAGGACCTTACGAGCAGTACTTC. This sequence encodes CAWNLGGGPYEQYF.

The genes are TRBV10-3 and TRBJ2-2; D unresolved. This CDR3 has 11 residues. The germline V and J ends were trimmed by 6 bases and 5 bases, with 4 bases remaining between them. Looked up from germline, CDR1 is ENHRY and CDR2 is SYGVKD. The CDR3 nucleotides are TGTGCCATCAGGGGGACCGGGGAGCTGTTTTTT. Its protein product is CAIRGTGELFF.

The chain combines TRBV7-6 with TRBJ2-1, with 8 positions matching TRBD1. In germline, CDR1 is SGHVS, CDR2 FNYEAQ. The CDR3 has 16 residues. Trimming at V came to 5 bases and at J to 4 bases, leaving 10 bases not matched to a gene. The CDR3 spells CASSPDREAPYNEQFF. CDR3 nucleotide sequence: TGTGCCAGCAGCCCGGACAGGGAGGCACCGTACAATGAGCAGTTCTTC.

This chain links TRBV7-6 with TRBJ2-3; D is perhaps TRBD1 (6 bases). Per the germline V gene, CDR1 is SGHVS and CDR2 is FNYEAQ. Deletions cut 1 base from V and 1 base from J, with 12 bases between. There are 16 residues in the CDR3. CDR3 sequence: CASSLGAAGGTDTQYF. As DNA, the CDR3 is TGTGCCAGCAGCTTAGGAGCGGCAGGGGGCACAGATACGCAGTATTTT.

The chain combines TRBV19 with TRBJ2-2; tentatively, D is TRBD2 (5 bases). Germline V gene sequence: CDR1 LNHDA, CDR2 SQIVND (reference sequence). The CDR3 has 13 amino acids. Trimming stripped 8 bases from V and 0 bases from J, with 7 bases between. The CDR3 DNA follows: TGTGCCAGTGGACTCACGAACACCGGGGAGCTGTTTTTT. Protein: CASGLTNTGELFF.

The chain carries TRBV21-1 and TRBJ2-1; the table's D gene call, TRBD1, was not cross checked with the DNA. TRBV21-1 represents a pseudogene. This CDR3 has 12 amino acids. Here the CDR3 reads CASKQGRNEQFF. CDR3 nucleotide sequence: TGTGCCAGCAAACAGGGGCGCAATGAGCAGTTCTTC.

This chain links TRBV27 with TRBJ1-2, with D unclear. CDR1 and CDR2 (germline): MNHEY, SMNVEV (reference sequence). Between the trimmed V and J ends, which lost 4 bases and 10 bases, there was a span of 13 bases. This CDR3 comprises 12 residues. The CDR3 spells CASSSGPRDYTF. Written as DNA, the CDR3 is TGTGCCAGCAGTTCCGGACCGAGGGACTACACCTTC.

This clone was found a few times. The J gene is TRBJ1-6, the V gene TRBV18; 7 positions match TRBD1. The CDR3 is 15 amino acids. Germline V lookup: CDR1 KGHSH, CDR2 LQKENI. V shed 3 bases, J shed 5 bases, and the junction held 4 bases outside the gene matches. CDR3 residues: CASSPGQTDNSPLHF. CDR3 DNA: TGTGCCAGCTCACCGGGACAGACTGATAATTCACCCCTCCACTTT.

Only one count was recorded for this clone. The CDR3 DNA sequence: TGTGCCATCAGTGAGTCACTAGCGGGGGGGCCCTACGAGCAGTACTTC. Amino acids: CAISESLAGGPYEQYF. The chain has TRBV10-3 and TRBJ2-7; 13 bases match TRBD2. The germline V gene has CDR1 ENHRY and CDR2 SYGVKD. The junction had 1 base not matched to a gene; V was cut back by 0 bases and J by 2 bases. The CDR3 is 16 residues long.

The V and J genes are TRBV7-3 and TRBJ2-1; weak D call: TRBD2 (5 bases). CDR1 and CDR2 (germline): SGHTA, FQGTGA. V lost 5 bases and J lost 3, with 8 bases in between. The CDR3 runs to 13 residues. CDR3 DNA sequence: TGTGCCAGCAGCCGGGGAATCTACAATGAGCAGTTCTTC. It is translated as CASSRGIYNEQFF.

This clone was seen once. V is TRBV2 and J is TRBJ2-7; D gene uncertain. The germline CDR1 and CDR2 sequences are SNHLY and FYNNEI. The CDR3 runs to 10 residues. The V end lost 7 bases, the J end lost 3 bases, and 4 bases lay between the germline ends. The CDR3: CASTGYEQYF. CDR3 DNA: TGTGCCAGCACCGGCTACGAGCAGTACTTC.

The rearrangement joins TRBV7-2 to TRBJ2-1; 9 bases are a match to TRBD2. The trim removed 1 base at V and 8 bases at J, leaving 9 bases unmatched. The length of the CDR3 is 16 residues. The germline CDR1 and CDR2 sequences are SGHTA and FQGNSA. The CDR3 DNA sequence: TGTGCCAGCAGCTTAGTGGGAGGGGGGACTAGCTATGAGCAGTTCTTC. This translates into CASSLVGGGTSYEQFF.

The DNA of the CDR3 is TGTGCCAGCAGCCCGAACCCCCTAGCCAAAAACATTCAGTACTTC. This encodes CASSPNPLAKNIQYF. This chain connects TRBV4-2 to TRBJ2-4; D not resolved. Germline V gene data show CDR1 as LGHNA and CDR2 as YNFKEQ. This CDR3 comprises 15 residues. Deletions cut 4 bases from V and 0 bases from J, with 10 bases between.